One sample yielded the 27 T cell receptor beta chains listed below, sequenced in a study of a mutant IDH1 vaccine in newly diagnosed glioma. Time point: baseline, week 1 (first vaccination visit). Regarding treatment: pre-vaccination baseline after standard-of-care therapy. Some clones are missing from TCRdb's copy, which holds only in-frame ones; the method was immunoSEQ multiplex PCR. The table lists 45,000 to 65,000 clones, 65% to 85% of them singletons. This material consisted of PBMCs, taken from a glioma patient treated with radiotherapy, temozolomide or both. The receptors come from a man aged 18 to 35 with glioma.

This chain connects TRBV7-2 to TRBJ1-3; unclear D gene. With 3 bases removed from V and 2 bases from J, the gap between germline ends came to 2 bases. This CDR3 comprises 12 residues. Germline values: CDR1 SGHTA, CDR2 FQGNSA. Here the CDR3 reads CASSLTGNTIYF. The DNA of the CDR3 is TGTGCCAGCAGCTTGACTGGAAACACCATATATTTT.

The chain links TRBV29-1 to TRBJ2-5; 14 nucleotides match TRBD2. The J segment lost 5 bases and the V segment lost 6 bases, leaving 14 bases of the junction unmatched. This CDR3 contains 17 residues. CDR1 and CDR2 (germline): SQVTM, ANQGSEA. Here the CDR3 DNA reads TGCAGCGTAGCAGACCTCGGGACTAGCGGGAGCTATGAGACCCAGTACTTC. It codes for CSVADLGTSGSYETQYF.

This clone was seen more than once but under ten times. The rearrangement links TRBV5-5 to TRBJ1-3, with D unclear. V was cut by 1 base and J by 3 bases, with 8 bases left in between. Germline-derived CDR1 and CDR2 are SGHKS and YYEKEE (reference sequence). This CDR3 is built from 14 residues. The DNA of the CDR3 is TGTGCCAGCAGCTTGCGACATTTTGGAAACACCATATATTTT. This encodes CASSLRHFGNTIYF.

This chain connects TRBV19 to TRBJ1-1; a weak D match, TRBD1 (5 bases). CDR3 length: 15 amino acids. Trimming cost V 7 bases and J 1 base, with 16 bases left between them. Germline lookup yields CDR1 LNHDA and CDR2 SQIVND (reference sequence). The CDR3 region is CASIGQDETNTEAFF. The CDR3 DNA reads TGTGCCAGTATAGGACAAGACGAGACGAACACTGAAGCTTTCTTT.

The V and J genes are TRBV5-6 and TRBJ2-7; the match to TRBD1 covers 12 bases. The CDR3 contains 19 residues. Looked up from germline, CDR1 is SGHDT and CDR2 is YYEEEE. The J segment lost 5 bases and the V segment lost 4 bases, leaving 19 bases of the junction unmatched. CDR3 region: CASSPRRGQGAKRTHEQYF. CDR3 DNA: TGTGCCAGCAGCCCACGTAGGGGACAGGGGGCGAAGAGGACCCACGAGCAGTACTTC.

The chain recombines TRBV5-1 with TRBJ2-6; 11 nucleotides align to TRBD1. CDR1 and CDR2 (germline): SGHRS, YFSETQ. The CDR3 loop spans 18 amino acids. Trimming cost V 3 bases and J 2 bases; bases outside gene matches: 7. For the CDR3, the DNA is TGCGCCAGCAGCTGGCGGGACAGGGGGGGAGCTGGGGCCAACGTCCTGACTTTC. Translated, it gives CASSWRDRGGAGANVLTF.

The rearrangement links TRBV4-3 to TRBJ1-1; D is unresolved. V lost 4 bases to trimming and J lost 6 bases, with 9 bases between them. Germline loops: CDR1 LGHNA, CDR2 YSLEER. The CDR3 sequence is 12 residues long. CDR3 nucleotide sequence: TGCGCCAGCAGCCGGCCCGGTTCTGAAGCTTTCTTT. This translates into CASSRPGSEAFF.

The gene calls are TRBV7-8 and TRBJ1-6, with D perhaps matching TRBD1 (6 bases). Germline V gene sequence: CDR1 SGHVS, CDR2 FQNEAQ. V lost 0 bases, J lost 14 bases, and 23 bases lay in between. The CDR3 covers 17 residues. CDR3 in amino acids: CASSLARLGTPSPSLHF. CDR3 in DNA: TGTGCCAGCAGCTTAGCTAGGCTCGGGACACCTTCCCCGTCCCTCCACTTT. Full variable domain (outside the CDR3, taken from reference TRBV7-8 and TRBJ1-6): GAGVSQSPRYKVAKRGQDVALRCDPISGHVSLFWYQQALGQGPEFLTYFQNEAQLDKSGLPSDRFFAERPEGSVSTLKIQRTQQEDSAVYLCASSLARLGTPSPSLHFGNGTRLTVT.

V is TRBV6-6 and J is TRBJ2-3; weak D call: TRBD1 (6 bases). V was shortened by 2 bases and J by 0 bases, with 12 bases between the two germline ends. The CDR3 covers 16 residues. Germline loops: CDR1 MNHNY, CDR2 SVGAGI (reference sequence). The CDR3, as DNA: TGTGCCAGCAGTTACAAAAGACAGGCTAGCACAGATACGCAGTATTTT. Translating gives CASSYKRQASTDTQYF.

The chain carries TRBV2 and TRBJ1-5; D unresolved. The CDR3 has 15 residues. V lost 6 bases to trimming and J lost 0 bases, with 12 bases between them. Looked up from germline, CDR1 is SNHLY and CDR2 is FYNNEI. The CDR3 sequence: CASRATDFSNQPQHF. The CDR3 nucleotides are TGTGCCAGCAGAGCCACGGATTTTAGCAATCAGCCCCAGCATTTT.

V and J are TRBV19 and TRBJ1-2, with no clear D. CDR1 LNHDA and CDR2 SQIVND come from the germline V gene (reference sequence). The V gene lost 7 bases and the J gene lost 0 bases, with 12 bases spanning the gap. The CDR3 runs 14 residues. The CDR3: CASTSLDTNYGYTF. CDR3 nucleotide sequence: TGTGCCAGTACCAGCCTGGATACTAACTATGGCTACACCTTC.

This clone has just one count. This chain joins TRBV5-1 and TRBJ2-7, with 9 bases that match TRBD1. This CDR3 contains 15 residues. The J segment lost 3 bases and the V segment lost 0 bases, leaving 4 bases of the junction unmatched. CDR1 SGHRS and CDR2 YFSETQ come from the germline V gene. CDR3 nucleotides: TGCGCCAGCAGCTTGGGGGACAGGGAATACTACGAGCAGTACTTC. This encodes CASSLGDREYYEQYF. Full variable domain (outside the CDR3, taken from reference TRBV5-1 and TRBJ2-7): KAGVTQTPRYLIKTRGQQVTLSCSPISGHRSVSWYQQTPGQGLQFLFEYFSETQRNKGNFPGRFSGRQFSNSRSEMNVSTLELGDSALYLCASSLGDREYYEQYFGPGTRLTVT.

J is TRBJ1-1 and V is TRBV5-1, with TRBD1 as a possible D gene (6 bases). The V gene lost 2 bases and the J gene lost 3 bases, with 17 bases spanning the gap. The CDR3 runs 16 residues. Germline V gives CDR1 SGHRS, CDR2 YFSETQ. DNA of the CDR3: TGCGCCAGCAGCTTCGGGGCAGGGGCCCCGGACACTGAAGCTTTCTTT. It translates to CASSFGAGAPDTEAFF.

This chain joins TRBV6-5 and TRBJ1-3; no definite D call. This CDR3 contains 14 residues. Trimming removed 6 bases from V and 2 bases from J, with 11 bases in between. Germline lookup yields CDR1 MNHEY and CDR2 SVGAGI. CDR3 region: CASSPRGAGNTIYF. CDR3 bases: TGTGCCAGCAGCCCACGAGGAGCTGGAAACACCATATATTTT.

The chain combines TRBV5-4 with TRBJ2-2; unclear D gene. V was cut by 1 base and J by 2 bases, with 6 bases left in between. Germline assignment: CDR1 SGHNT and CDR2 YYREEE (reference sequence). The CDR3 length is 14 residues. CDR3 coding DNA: TGTGCCAGCAGCTTGTCTGTTAACACCGGGGAGCTGTTTTTT. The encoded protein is CASSLSVNTGELFF. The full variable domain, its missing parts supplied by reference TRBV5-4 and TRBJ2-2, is ETGVTQSPTHLIKTRGQQVTLRCSSQSGHNTVSWYQQALGQGPQFIFQYYREEENGRGNFPPRFSGLQFPNYSSELNVNALELDDSALYLCASSLSVNTGELFFGEGSRLTVL.

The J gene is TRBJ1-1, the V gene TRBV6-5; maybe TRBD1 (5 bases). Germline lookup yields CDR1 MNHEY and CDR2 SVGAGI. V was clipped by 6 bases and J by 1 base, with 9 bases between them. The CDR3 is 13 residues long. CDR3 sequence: CASSMGRNTEAFF. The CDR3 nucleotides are TGTGCCAGCAGCATGGGACGGAACACTGAAGCTTTCTTT.

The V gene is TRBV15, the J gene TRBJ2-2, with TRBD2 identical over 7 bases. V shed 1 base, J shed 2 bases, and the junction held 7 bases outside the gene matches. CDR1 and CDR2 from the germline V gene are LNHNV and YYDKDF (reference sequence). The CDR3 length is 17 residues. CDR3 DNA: TGTGCCACCAGCAGAGGGGGAGCGGGGATAAACACCGGGGAGCTGTTTTTT. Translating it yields CATSRGGAGINTGELFF.

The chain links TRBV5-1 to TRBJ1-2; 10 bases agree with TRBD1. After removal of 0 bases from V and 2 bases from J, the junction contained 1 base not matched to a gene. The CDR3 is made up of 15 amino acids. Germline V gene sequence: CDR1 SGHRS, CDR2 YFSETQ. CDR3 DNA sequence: TGCGCCAGCAGCTTGGGGGGACAGGGGAACTATGGCTACACCTTC. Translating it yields CASSLGGQGNYGYTF.

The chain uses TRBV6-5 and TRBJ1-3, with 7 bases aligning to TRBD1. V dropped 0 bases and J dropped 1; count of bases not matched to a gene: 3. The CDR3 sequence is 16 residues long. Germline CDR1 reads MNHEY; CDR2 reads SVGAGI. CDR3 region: CASSYSPTGSGNTIYF. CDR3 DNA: TGTGCCAGCAGTTACTCTCCGACAGGGTCTGGAAACACCATATATTTT.

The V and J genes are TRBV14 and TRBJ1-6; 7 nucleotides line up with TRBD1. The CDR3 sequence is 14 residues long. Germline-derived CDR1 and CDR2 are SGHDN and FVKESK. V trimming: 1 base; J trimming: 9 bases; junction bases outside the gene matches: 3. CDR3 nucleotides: TGTGCCAGCAGCCAAGGACAGGGTACTTCACCCCTCCACTTT. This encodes CASSQGQGTSPLHF.

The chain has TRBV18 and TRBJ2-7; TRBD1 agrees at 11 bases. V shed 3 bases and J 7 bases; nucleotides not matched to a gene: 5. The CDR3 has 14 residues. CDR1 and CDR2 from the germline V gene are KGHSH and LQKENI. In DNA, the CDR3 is TGTGCCAGCTCACCCGGACAGGGGGCGGTGGAGCAGTACTTC. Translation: CASSPGQGAVEQYF.

The CDR3 sequence: CASRQGIEETQYF. CDR3 coding DNA: TGTGCCAGCAGACAGGGAATTGAAGAGACCCAGTACTTC. The gene calls are TRBV25-1 and TRBJ2-5; possibly TRBD1 for D (6 bases). The germline V gene encodes CDR1 MGHDK and CDR2 SYGVNS. The CDR3 has 13 amino acids. Trimming removed 6 bases at V and 3 bases at J, with 11 bases between. Full variable domain (rest looked up from reference TRBV25-1 and TRBJ2-5): EADIYQTPRYLVIGTGKKITLECSQTMGHDKMYWYQQDPGMELHLIHYSYGVNSTEKGDLSSESTVSRIRTEHFPLTLESARPSHTSQYLCASRQGIEETQYFGPGTRLLVL.

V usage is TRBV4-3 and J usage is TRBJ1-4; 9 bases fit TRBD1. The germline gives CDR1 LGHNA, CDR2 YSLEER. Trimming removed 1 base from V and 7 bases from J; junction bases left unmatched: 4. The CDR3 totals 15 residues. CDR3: CASSQGDRDSEKLFF. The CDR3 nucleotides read TGCGCCAGCAGCCAAGGGGACAGGGATTCTGAAAAACTGTTTTTT.

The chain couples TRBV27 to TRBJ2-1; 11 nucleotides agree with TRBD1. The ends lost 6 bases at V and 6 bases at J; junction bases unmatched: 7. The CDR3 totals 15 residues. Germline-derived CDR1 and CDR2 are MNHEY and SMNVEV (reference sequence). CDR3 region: CASRARDRGINEQFF. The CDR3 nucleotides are TGTGCCAGCAGGGCGAGGGACAGGGGGATCAATGAGCAGTTCTTC.

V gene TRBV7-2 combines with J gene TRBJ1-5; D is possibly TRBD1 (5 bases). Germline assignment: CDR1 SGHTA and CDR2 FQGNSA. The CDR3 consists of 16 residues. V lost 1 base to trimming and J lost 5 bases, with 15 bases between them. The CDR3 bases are TGTGCCAGCAGCTTAGACAGGACGAGGTATCATCAGCCCCAGCATTTT. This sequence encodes CASSLDRTRYHQPQHF.

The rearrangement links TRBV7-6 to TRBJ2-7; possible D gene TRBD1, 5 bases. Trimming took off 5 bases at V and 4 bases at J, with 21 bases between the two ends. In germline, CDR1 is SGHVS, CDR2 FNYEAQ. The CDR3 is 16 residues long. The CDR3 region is CASSAQMGPWSYEQYF. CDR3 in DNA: TGTGCCAGCAGCGCCCAAATGGGGCCTTGGTCATACGAGCAGTACTTC. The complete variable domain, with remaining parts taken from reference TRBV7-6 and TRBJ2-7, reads GAGVSQSPRYKVTKRGQDVALRCDPISGHVSLYWYRQALGQGPEFLTYFNYEAQQDKSGLPNDRFSAERPEGSISTLTIQRTEQRDSAMYRCASSAQMGPWSYEQYFGPGTRLTVT.

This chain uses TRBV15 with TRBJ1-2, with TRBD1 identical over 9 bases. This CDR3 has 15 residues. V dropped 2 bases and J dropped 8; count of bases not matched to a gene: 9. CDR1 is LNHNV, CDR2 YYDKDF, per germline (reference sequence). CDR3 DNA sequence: TGTGCCACCAGCAGACCTGTCGGGACAGGGTTGGGCTACACCTTC. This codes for CATSRPVGTGLGYTF.